This T cell receptor (beta chain) was profiled in a study of blood T cell repertoires in COVID-19. Turning to the study itself: Acute and convalescent COVID-19 specimens originated in the United States, Italy and Spain. PBMCs, B-cell-depleted T cells, or T cells provided the cDNA or gDNA that made up the material.

Trimming stripped 1 base from V and 7 bases from J, with 16 bases between. CDR1 is SGHTA, CDR2 FQGNSA, per germline. This CDR3 spans 15 amino acids. In the study's own analysis: Nucleated cell counts were estimated from reference gene primer amplification. Method: immunoSEQ multiplex PCR; TCRdb's copy keeps in-frame clones and lacks some. V and J calls and clone size are as listed in that table; D and trimming were resolved from the DNA. The table lists 160,000 or so clones, around 85% of them singletons. The origin of this receptor is a woman between 70 and 85 years old with acute or convalescent COVID-19. J is TRBJ1-2 and V is TRBV7-2; D is perhaps TRBD1 (5 bases). Sequenced material: peripheral blood. As DNA, the CDR3 is TGTGCCAGCAGCTTAGATGGATGGGGGGGTGGTGGCTACACCTTC. Translating it yields CASSLDGWGGGGYTF.